The 17 T cell receptor beta chains below were found in one sample sequenced in a study of prognosis after radiotherapy for stage I lung cancer. CDR3 of TCR beta was amplified from genomic DNA via a two-round multiplex PCR. First-round PCR, the initial amplification, used primers specific to each TRBV and TRBJ gene. In TCRdb, the multiplex PCR reads were re-called with MiXCR into one record per CDR3 protein. This table holds tens of thousands of distinct CDR3 sequences, approximately 31% found once. The sequences come from PBMCs, collected before or after stereotactic body radiation therapy (not recorded which). Receptors originate from a donor at least 50 years old with non-small cell lung cancer.

This clonotype has just a few counts. The chain carries TRBV5-4 and TRBJ1-1; maybe TRBD1 (6 bases). Looked up from germline, CDR1 is SGHNT and CDR2 is YYREEE (reference sequence). The CDR3 covers 17 residues. V was clipped by 1 base and J by 4 bases, with 20 bases between them. DNA of the CDR3: TGTGCCAGCAGCTTGAGGAGGGGAAACAGGGTTATCACTGAAGCTTTCTTT. Translating gives CASSLRRGNRVITEAFF.

The DNA for the CDR3 is TGCAGTGACCCCCCTAGCGGGATATACAATGAGCAGTTCTTC. This translates into CSDPPSGIYNEQFF. The chain is built from TRBV20-1 and TRBJ2-1, with 9 bases lining up with TRBD2. The CDR3 spans 14 residues. Germline CDR1 is DFQATT and CDR2 is SNEGSKA (reference sequence). J was trimmed by 4 bases and V by 7 bases; bases with no gene match: 8.

This clonotype appeared many times. The CDR3 DNA sequence: TGTGCCAGCAAGGCGTCCTCTGGAAACACCATATATTTT. Translating it yields CASKASSGNTIYF. J is TRBJ1-3 and V is TRBV6-1; D gene unclear. V was clipped by 7 bases and J by 0 bases, with 7 bases between them. Per the germline V gene, CDR1 is MNHNS and CDR2 is SASEGT. The CDR3 is 13 amino acids.

This clonotype showed up many times. The chain links TRBV6-1 to TRBJ1-5; the D gene is possibly TRBD1 (5 bases). V was cut by 8 bases and J by 0 bases, with 17 bases left in between. The CDR3 loop spans 16 amino acids. Germline V gives CDR1 MNHNS, CDR2 SASEGT. CDR3 region: CASSRRAVYSNQPQHF. The CDR3 nucleotides are TGTGCCAGCTCTCGCAGGGCCGTTTATAGCAATCAGCCCCAGCATTTT.

Note on this clonotype: This likely traces to a read error, being one base from a far larger clone. This chain uses TRBV7-2 with TRBJ1-2; 9 nucleotides line up with TRBD1. The CDR3 is made up of 16 amino acids. Germline CDR1 and CDR2: SGHTA and FQGNSA. J gave up 7 bases and V 5 bases, and 14 bases lay outside the gene matches. The CDR3 sequence is CASSPQRTGDKRGYTF. In DNA form, the CDR3 reads TGTGCCAGCAGCCCCCAAAGGACAGGGGATAAGCGTGGCTACACCTTC.

This clonotype was observed at least ten times. V gene TRBV12-3 or TRBV12-4 combines with J gene TRBJ2-5; D possibly corresponds to TRBD2 (6 bases). Trimming removed 2 bases from V and 5 bases from J, with 12 bases in between. The CDR3 is 14 amino acids. CDR3: CASSLNTGEETQYF. The DNA of the CDR3 is TGTGCCAGCAGTTTAAACACGGGAGAGGAGACCCAGTACTTC.

This clonotype has ten or more counts. V is TRBV7-9 and J is TRBJ2-6, with no clear D. Trimming pared 5 bases from V and 0 bases from J, leaving 8 bases between. CDR3 length equals 15 residues. CDR1 and CDR2 from the germline V gene are SEHNR and FQNEAQ (reference sequence). The CDR3 coding sequence is TGTGCCAGCAGCGGTAAGATCTCTGGGGCCAACGTCCTGACTTTC. Amino acids: CASSGKISGANVLTF.

The chain combines TRBV6-2 or TRBV6-3 with TRBJ2-1; weak D call: TRBD2 (5 bases). This CDR3 comprises 12 residues. CDR1 and CDR2 (germline): MNHEY, SVGEGT. V dropped 5 bases and J dropped 4 bases, with 6 bases sitting between them. The CDR3 sequence: CASSGLYNEQFF. The CDR3 DNA reads TGTGCCAGCAGTGGACTGTACAATGAGCAGTTCTTC.

The CDR3 bases are TGTGCCAGCAGCCACGGGACAGGCCAAGAGACCCAGTACTTC. This translates into CASSHGTGQETQYF. The chain employs TRBV3-1 and TRBJ2-5; 8 nucleotides match TRBD1. The CDR3 extends over 14 amino acids. Trimming cost V 3 bases and J 1 base; bases outside gene matches: 1. The germline V gene has CDR1 LGHDT and CDR2 YNNKEL (reference sequence).

The CDR3 is CASSLRRILAGLSINEQFF. CDR3 DNA sequence: TGTGCCAGCAGCTTGCGACGGATTCTAGCGGGTCTCAGTATCAATGAGCAGTTCTTC. The chain joins TRBV7-9 to TRBJ2-1, with 8 bases aligning to TRBD2. The CDR3 is made up of 19 amino acids. In germline, CDR1 is SEHNR, CDR2 FQNEAQ (reference sequence). V trimming: 3 bases; J trimming: 6 bases; junction bases outside the gene matches: 19.

Note on this clonotype: The germline gene is not matched at one end of the junction; a read error may be the cause. The V and J genes are TRBV7-2 and TRBJ2-2, with 9 bases lining up with TRBD2. The CDR3 is 20 amino acids. Germline lookup yields CDR1 SGHTA and CDR2 FQGNSA. CDR3 bases: TGTGCCAGCAGCTTAATCTTCGGCGGCGGGGGGGCCGGGTACACCGTGGAGCTGTTTTTT. Protein: CASSLIFGGGGAGYTVELFF.

This clonotype was seen ten or more times. The chain combines TRBV19 with TRBJ1-5; TRBD1 aligns across 9 bases. V shed 3 bases, J shed 6 bases, and the junction held 6 bases outside the gene matches. Per germline, CDR1 LNHDA and CDR2 SQIVND (reference sequence). CDR3 size: 15 residues. Here the CDR3 reads CASSIGQGLSQPQHF. The CDR3, as DNA: TGTGCCAGTAGTATCGGACAGGGGTTGAGTCAGCCCCAGCATTTT.

The chain is built from TRBV28 and TRBJ1-5; D might be TRBD1 (5 bases). The germline gives CDR1 MDHEN, CDR2 SYDVKM. V was pared by 2 bases and J by 3 bases, with 11 bases between. This CDR3 is built from 15 residues. The CDR3 region has the DNA TGTGCCAGCAGTTTAGTAGTAGGGGTCAATCAGCCCCAGCATTTT. This gives the protein CASSLVVGVNQPQHF.

In the case of this clonotype: Only one base separates this from a far larger clonotype, so it likely reflects a read error. The rearrangement joins TRBV6-5 to TRBJ2-3; D is uncertain. Germline values: CDR1 MNHEY, CDR2 SVGAGI. With 7 bases removed from V and 4 bases from J, the gap between germline ends came to 12 bases. This CDR3 spans 13 amino acids. Written as DNA, the CDR3 is TGTGCCAGCAAAGGAAGGTTCCCAGATACGCAGTATTTT. This gives the protein CASKGRFPDTQYF.

In its sample, this clonotype was seen many times. J is TRBJ1-1 and V is TRBV6-1; maybe TRBD1 (6 bases). This CDR3 has 16 residues. Germline lookup yields CDR1 MNHNS and CDR2 SASEGT. V was pared by 0 bases and J by 0 bases, with 11 bases between. The CDR3 sequence: CASSEAWGTLNTEAFF. The CDR3, as DNA: TGTGCCAGCAGTGAAGCATGGGGGACATTGAACACTGAAGCTTTCTTT.

This clonotype was counted ten times or more. The chain is built from TRBV19 and TRBJ2-2, with unresolved D. V lost 3 bases, J lost 4 bases, and 3 bases lay in between. This CDR3 is 12 amino acids long. Germline V gives CDR1 LNHDA, CDR2 SQIVND (reference sequence). The CDR3 protein is CASSIATGELFF. The CDR3 nucleotides are TGTGCCAGTAGTATTGCCACCGGGGAGCTGTTTTTT. The full variable domain, rest sourced from reference TRBV19 and TRBJ2-2, is DGGITQSPKYLFRKEGQNVTLSCEQNLNHDAMYWYRQDPGQGLRLIYYSQIVNDFQKGDIAEGYSVSREKKESFPLTVTSAQKNPTAFYLCASSIATGELFFGEGSRLTVL.

This clonotype has at least ten counts. The chain employs TRBV4-1 and TRBJ1-2, with 9 bases lining up with TRBD1. J lost 7 bases, V lost 4 bases, and 7 bases had no gene match. The CDR3 is 14 residues long. In germline, CDR1 is MGHRA, CDR2 YSYEKL. The CDR3 region has the DNA TGCGCCAGCAGCCCCCTCGGACAGGGGTGTGGCTACACCTTC. It is translated as CASSPLGQGCGYTF.